Reported below is one T cell receptor beta chain. Its antigen is not identified. These data come from a study of shared clonotypes between healthy human individuals. In the study overall: Samples came from two female and three male donors aged 18 to 49. Notes on the study in general: Rarefaction revealed incomplete sorted-subset sequencing despite large depth. A handful of donors shared 4.5% to 6.5% of their naive CD4 clonotypes.

This CDR3 is 14 amino acids long. Trimming pared 1 base from V and 4 bases from J, leaving 10 bases between. Per germline, CDR1 SGHRS and CDR2 YFSETQ. Original data processing: Junction-only sequences produced by ImmunoSEQ had no quality scores, so filtering differed. Clones were sequenced by immunoSEQ multiplex PCR, and TCRdb holds only the in-frame ones, with some missing. The V and J calls and the clone size are those of that table, but D and trimming were determined from the DNA. This table holds approximately 180,000 clones, approximately 95% found once. Source material: naive CD4+ T cells sorted from blood. Indicated subset: CD45RA+ positively selected. The source is a woman in her thirties in good health. J is TRBJ2-3 and V is TRBV5-1, with D possibly matching TRBD1 (5 bases). Here the CDR3 DNA reads TGCGCCAGCAGCTTGTTTCCAGGGTCAGATACGCAGTATTTT. Protein product: CASSLFPGSDTQYF.